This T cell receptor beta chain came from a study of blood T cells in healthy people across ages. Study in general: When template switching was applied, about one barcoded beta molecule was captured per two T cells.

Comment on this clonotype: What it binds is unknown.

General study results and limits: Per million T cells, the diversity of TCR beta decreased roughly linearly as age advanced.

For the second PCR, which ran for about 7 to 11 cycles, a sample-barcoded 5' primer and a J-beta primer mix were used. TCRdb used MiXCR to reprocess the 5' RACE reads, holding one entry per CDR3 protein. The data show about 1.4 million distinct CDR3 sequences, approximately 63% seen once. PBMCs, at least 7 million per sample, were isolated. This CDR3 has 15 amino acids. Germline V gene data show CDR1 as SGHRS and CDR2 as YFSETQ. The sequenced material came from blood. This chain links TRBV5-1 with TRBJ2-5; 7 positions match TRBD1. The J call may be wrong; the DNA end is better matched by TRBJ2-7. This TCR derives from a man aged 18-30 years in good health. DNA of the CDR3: TGCGCCAGCAGCCCTAGACGACAGGGAACCTACGAGCAGTACTTC. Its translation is CASSPRRQGTYEQYF.